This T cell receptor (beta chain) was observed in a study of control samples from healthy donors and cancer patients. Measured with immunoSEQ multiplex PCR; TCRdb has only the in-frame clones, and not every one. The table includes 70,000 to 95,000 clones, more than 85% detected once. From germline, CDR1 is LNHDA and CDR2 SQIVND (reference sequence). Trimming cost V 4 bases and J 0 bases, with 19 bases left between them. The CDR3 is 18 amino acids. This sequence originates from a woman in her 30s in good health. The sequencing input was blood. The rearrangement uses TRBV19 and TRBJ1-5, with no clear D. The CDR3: CASSRFPAERASNQPQHF. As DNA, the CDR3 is TGTGCCAGTAGTAGGTTTCCAGCCGAAAGGGCTAGCAATCAGCCCCAGCATTTT.